These 15 T cell receptor beta chains share one sample of origin, sequenced in a study of graft-versus-host responses after intestinal transplantation. Measured with immunoSEQ multiplex PCR; TCRdb has only the in-frame clones, and not every one. The table lists about 85,000 clones, about four fifths of them singletons. No antigen has been assigned to these receptors. Here the sequenced sample was unstimulated CD8+ T cells sorted from spleen or lymph node cells, taken before intestinal transplant. The source of these receptors is a human donor who received an intestinal transplant.

The chain links TRBV7-2 to TRBJ1-1; no clear D gene. Germline-derived CDR1 and CDR2 are SGHTA and FQGNSA. V gave up 1 base and J gave up 0 bases, with 9 bases separating them. CDR3 length equals 15 residues. CDR3 in DNA: TGTGCCAGCAGCTTAGAAAGGACTGTGAACACTGAAGCTTTCTTT. Protein sequence: CASSLERTVNTEAFF.

This chain uses TRBV11-2 with TRBJ2-2; TRBD2 aligns across 9 bases. The CDR3 has 15 residues. CDR1 SGHAT and CDR2 FQNNGV come from the germline V gene. With 4 bases clipped from V and 7 bases from J, the junction kept 7 bases outside the gene matches. CDR3 DNA sequence: TGTGCCAGCAGCTCGCTAGCGGGAACGGTCGGGGAGCTGTTTTTT. Protein product: CASSSLAGTVGELFF. Using reference TRBV11-2 and TRBJ2-2 for the parts outside the CDR3, the full variable domain is EAGVAQSPRYKIIEKRQSVAFWCNPISGHATLYWYQQILGQGPKLLIQFQNNGVVDDSQLPKDRFSAERLKGVDSTLKIQPAKLEDSAVYLCASSSLAGTVGELFFGEGSRLTVL.

V is TRBV28 and J is TRBJ2-7; D perhaps matches TRBD1 (6 bases). The CDR3 contains 14 residues. CDR1 MDHEN and CDR2 SYDVKM come from the germline V gene. V was shortened by 2 bases and J by 4 bases, with 12 bases between the two germline ends. The CDR3 sequence is CASSLRSQGYEQYF. Written as DNA, the CDR3 is TGTGCCAGCAGTTTAAGATCACAGGGTTACGAGCAGTACTTC.

This chain joins TRBV7-5 and TRBJ2-3; TRBD2 was called by the table and not checked on the DNA. TRBV7-5 is annotated as a pseudogene. This CDR3 has 15 residues. CDR3 nucleotides: TGTGTCGGGCTTCTAGCGGGGGTCCACACAGATACGCAGTATTTT. It specifies CVGLLAGVHTDTQYF.

This clone came up a few times. The J gene is TRBJ2-7, the V gene TRBV27; 11 bases agree with TRBD1. This CDR3 region has 15 residues. Trimming took 0 bases from V and 6 from J; bases not matched to a gene: 4. Germline V lookup: CDR1 MNHEY, CDR2 SMNVEV (reference sequence). The CDR3 region is CASSLSGTGGSEQYF. The CDR3 DNA is TGTGCCAGCAGTTTATCGGGGACAGGGGGAAGCGAGCAGTACTTC.

This clone was seen just once. The V gene is TRBV18, the J gene TRBJ1-1; D not certain. In germline, CDR1 is KGHSH, CDR2 LQKENI. Trimming took 3 bases from V and 1 from J, leaving 9 bases between them. The CDR3 covers 14 residues. This CDR3 reads CASSPEGWNTEAFF. In nucleotides, the CDR3 is TGTGCCAGCTCACCTGAAGGGTGGAACACTGAAGCTTTCTTT.

This chain uses TRBV15 with TRBJ2-5, with D perhaps matching TRBD2 (5 bases). Trimming took 0 bases from V and 4 from J, leaving 12 bases between them. Germline CDR1 and CDR2: LNHNV and YYDKDF (reference sequence). The CDR3 is 15 amino acids. For the CDR3, the DNA is TGTGCCACCAGCAGAGAGTCGGCGGAGGTAGAGACCCAGTACTTC. Translation: CATSRESAEVETQYF. Full variable domain (missing parts from reference TRBV15 and TRBJ2-5): DAMVIQNPRYQVTQFGKPVTLSCSQTLNHNVMYWYQQKSSQAPKLLFHYYDKDFNNEADTPDNFQSRRPNTSFCFLDIRSPGLGDTAMYLCATSRESAEVETQYFGPGTRLLVL.

This clone was observed a few times. V and J are TRBV6-5 and TRBJ1-3, with D hard to call. V lost 6 bases and J lost 2, with 14 bases in between. Per germline, CDR1 MNHEY and CDR2 SVGAGI. The CDR3 covers 15 residues. CDR3 protein: CASSKTSGPGNTIYF. The CDR3 DNA reads as TGTGCCAGCAGCAAAACCTCTGGACCTGGAAACACCATATATTTT.

The chain carries TRBV5-1 and TRBJ2-7, with TRBD2 matching 9 bases. Looked up from germline, CDR1 is SGHRS and CDR2 is YFSETQ. The CDR3 spans 14 residues. The J segment lost 6 bases and the V segment lost 0 bases, leaving 4 bases of the junction unmatched. CDR3 in amino acids: CASSLVGLAIEQYF. CDR3 sequence (DNA): TGCGCCAGCAGCTTGGTCGGACTAGCGATCGAGCAGTACTTC. The full variable domain, with the rest looked up from reference TRBV5-1 and TRBJ2-7, is KAGVTQTPRYLIKTRGQQVTLSCSPISGHRSVSWYQQTPGQGLQFLFEYFSETQRNKGNFPGRFSGRQFSNSRSEMNVSTLELGDSALYLCASSLVGLAIEQYFGPGTRLTVT.

This chain uses TRBV28 with TRBJ1-3; D gene unclear. V gave up 0 bases and J gave up 0 bases, with 15 bases separating them. The CDR3 is made up of 18 amino acids. In germline, CDR1 is MDHEN, CDR2 SYDVKM. CDR3 nucleotides: TGTGCCAGCAGTTTATGGTCCCCAAGGCAGAACTCTGGAAACACCATATATTTT. It codes for CASSLWSPRQNSGNTIYF. Supplemented by reference TRBV28 and TRBJ1-3, the full variable domain reads DVKVTQSSRYLVKRTGEKVFLECVQDMDHENMFWYRQDPGLGLRLIYFSYDVKMKEKGDIPEGYSVSREKKERFSLILESASTNQTSMYLCASSLWSPRQNSGNTIYFGEGSWLTVV.

The chain recombines TRBV6-1 with TRBJ2-1; 9 nucleotides align to TRBD1. Germline loops: CDR1 MNHNS, CDR2 SASEGT. This CDR3 contains 15 residues. Trimming at V came to 5 bases and at J to 4 bases, leaving 6 bases not matched to a gene. CDR3 protein: CASSSLGQGYNEQFF. CDR3 coding DNA: TGTGCCAGCAGTTCTCTGGGACAGGGTTACAATGAGCAGTTCTTC.

The chain joins TRBV4-2 to TRBJ2-4; 10 bases align to TRBD1. Germline CDR1 LGHNA, CDR2 YNFKEQ. The length of the CDR3 is 18 residues. Losses at the gene ends were 0 bases for V and 6 bases for J; bases not matched to a gene: 11. The chain's CDR3 is CASSQDNVRDRGLNIQYF. CDR3 in DNA: TGTGCCAGCAGCCAAGACAACGTCCGGGACAGGGGTTTAAACATTCAGTACTTC.

This rearrangement joins TRBV28 to TRBJ2-3, with 11 bases identical to TRBD2. V dropped 5 bases and J dropped 0; count of bases not matched to a gene: 7. The CDR3 spans 17 residues. Per the germline V gene, CDR1 is MDHEN and CDR2 is SYDVKM. CDR3 amino acids: CASSTYRTSGSTDTQYF. CDR3 DNA: TGTGCCAGCAGTACCTACCGGACTAGCGGGAGCACAGATACGCAGTATTTT.

The genes are TRBV7-9 and TRBJ2-3; 7 positions agree with TRBD1. CDR1 and CDR2 (germline): SEHNR, FQNEAQ (reference sequence). With V trimmed by 5 bases and J by 3 bases, 8 bases remained unmatched. This CDR3 has 15 residues. CDR3 sequence: CASSEGAVPTDTQYF. CDR3 in DNA: TGTGCCAGCAGCGAGGGGGCGGTTCCTACAGATACGCAGTATTTT.

This clone was seen only once. The chain joins TRBV6-1 to TRBJ2-7; D unclear. V was shortened by 9 bases and J by 0 bases, with 6 bases between the two germline ends. Per the germline V gene, CDR1 is MNHNS and CDR2 is SASEGT. This CDR3 has 11 amino acids. The CDR3 reads CASRDSYEQYF. The CDR3 region has the DNA TGTGCCAGTAGGGACTCCTACGAGCAGTACTTC.